This T cell receptor beta chain is from a study of identical twins (dated by TCRdb to 2016 to 2017). About the study as a whole: To test whether fetal clonotypes persist, the study used deep sequencing on TCR alpha and beta repertoires from monozygotic twins, unrelated adults of various ages, and cord blood. To rule out contamination, replicate twin experiments were performed at different times with different library preparation protocols. Summary of the overall study and its limitations: Out-of-frame TCR alpha sequences shared between twins showed an excess of low generation-probability sequences compared with coincidental sharing between unrelated individuals. In monozygotic twins, recombination models systematically underestimated out-of-frame TCR alpha sharing, but the models matched the sharing seen between unrelated individuals. Because the same donors could not be followed over many years, the conclusions depended on cross-sectional statistical analysis. Excess twin sharing in beta out-of-frame sequences was weaker because fewer shared sequences lowered the signal-to-noise ratio. Zero-insertion analyses could be partly confounded by invariant T cells such as MAIT and iNKT, though diverse VJ usage argued against such confounding for most clonotypes. Abundant cord blood beta clonotypes carried fewer insertions; young adult naive repertoires showed a weaker similar trend, while memory repertoires showed none.

In this sample, this clonotype turned up a few times. The antigen this receptor binds is unknown. Base qualities are not at hand, and no much larger clone is one base apart. From the cysteine up to the valine, the CDR3 has a length of 14 residues. The sequence is cut down to CDR3 DNA, 42 bases in frame from base 1. V sheds 6 bases and J sheds 7 bases, leaving 19 bases between their ends. CDR1 and CDR2, per the germline V gene, are MNHNS and SASEGT. Every donor in the study was a healthy Caucasian. Three unrelated non-twin adults were also sequenced: a male aged 18 to 30, a male aged 50 to 60 and a female aged 50 to 60. Miltenyi CD45RO+ enrichment and human naive T-cell isolation kits were used to isolate memory (CD45RO+) and naive T cells from PBMC. Library preparation employed 5' RACE. TCRdb records Illumina HiSeq 2000 as the sequencer. Template switching introduced a universal primer binding site; the final cDNA contained a unique molecular identifier, enabling accurate counting of TCR cDNA molecules. Specific primers in the conserved constant-segment region were used to synthesize first-strand cDNA for TCR alpha and beta chains. Each cDNA library was double barcoded, with a SMART-Mk sample barcode plus Illumina barcodes, to control for contamination. TruSeq adapter sequences along with Illumina sample barcodes were introduced in two successive PCR steps. Sequencing of the TCR alpha and beta cDNA libraries was done on the Illumina HiSeq platform using custom primers. The original pipeline was this. MiGEC processed the raw reads to extract unique molecular identifiers, while MiXCR was used to determine the CDR3 positions. For each individual, recombination models were inferred using an EM algorithm with the repgenHMM and IGoR tools. Shared clonotypes were analyzed with the tcR package in R, and sharing was normalized by the product of cloneset sizes. To study raw recombination free of thymic and clonal selection effects, out-of-frame nonproductive sequences were analyzed. The public reads were reprocessed in TCRdb via fastp at Q25 and MiXCR, keeping in-frame beta chains. Rows are unified per CDR3 protein, each entry keeping the most common DNA and genes. These V and J calls derive from TCRdb rather than the authors' analysis. This sample is represented by about 700,000 distinct CDR3 sequences; 5.5% to 6.5% of them were singletons. Roughly 1.6% of the sample goes to the ten largest clones.

Sequenced input: naive T cells sorted from blood. The cell subset or site label on this specimen signifies: cells isolated with a human naive T-cell isolation kit. Recombination connected TRBV6-1 to TRBJ2-7; the D gene assignment is perhaps TRBD1 or TRBD2, with each matching 6 bases. The TCR originated in a man between 18 and 35 years old in good health. The base sequence is TGTGCCAGCAGGAGTGGTAACAGGGCGGGGGAGCAGTACGTC. Translated, it reads CASRSGNRAGEQYV.